The 27 T cell receptor beta chains below were found in one sample sequenced in a study of blood T cell repertoires in COVID-19. The data were produced by immunoSEQ multiplex PCR, yet TCRdb's version contains in-frame clones alone and is incomplete. The table has about 200,000 clones, more than 70% seen once. Material for sequencing was PBMCs or T cells enriched from blood (not recorded which). These receptors all stem from a man aged 40-50 years with acute COVID-19.

The chain has TRBV7-9 and TRBJ1-2; no clear D. The germline gives CDR1 SEHNR, CDR2 FQNEAQ (reference sequence). The germline V and J ends were trimmed by 2 bases and 4 bases, with 8 bases remaining between them. The CDR3 is made up of 13 amino acids. CDR3 nucleotide sequence: TGTGCCAGCAGCTTAAAGGCGGCCTATGGCTACACCTTC. Encoded protein: CASSLKAAYGYTF.

The V and J genes are TRBV11-1 and TRBJ2-2, with D unresolved. CDR3 length equals 15 residues. With 5 bases removed from V and 0 bases from J, the gap between germline ends came to 10 bases. CDR1 SGHAT and CDR2 FQDESV come from the germline V gene (reference sequence). The CDR3 here is CASSPMTPNTGELFF. The CDR3, as DNA: TGTGCCAGCAGCCCCATGACTCCGAACACCGGGGAGCTGTTTTTT.

V usage is TRBV4-1 and J usage is TRBJ1-1; a possible D gene is TRBD1 (6 bases). V lost 1 base and J 1 base, leaving 13 bases between the germline ends. CDR3 length: 16 amino acids. CDR1 MGHRA and CDR2 YSYEKL come from the germline V gene. DNA of the CDR3: TGCGCCAGCAGCCAAGGAGGCAGGGGCGCGAACACTGAAGCTTTCTTT. It specifies CASSQGGRGANTEAFF.

In the case of this clone: A much larger clone differs by one base, so this may be a read error. The same CDR3 also results from other DNA sequences found in this sample. The chain recombines TRBV11-2 with TRBJ2-7; no definite D call. The CDR3 length is 11 residues. Germline V gene data show CDR1 as SGHAT and CDR2 as FQNNGV. V lost 4 bases to trimming and J lost 2 bases, with 3 bases between them. CDR3 nucleotide sequence: TGTGCCAGCAGCTCCACCTACGAGCAGTACTTC. As protein: CASSSTYEQYF.

The chain uses TRBV7-9 and TRBJ2-2; 9 bases align to TRBD2. CDR1 and CDR2 from the germline V gene are SEHNR and FQNEAQ (reference sequence). The length of the CDR3 is 14 residues. Trimming took 8 bases from V and 3 from J; bases not matched to a gene: 4. The CDR3, as DNA: TGTGCCAGCCAGGAGCGGGGGGACACCGGGGAGCTGTTTTTT. It codes for CASQERGDTGELFF.

A word on this clone: The junction does not match germline at one end; this may be a read error. The CDR3 reads CGPSFNYGYTF. The CDR3 bases are TGTGGGCCGAGCTTTAACTATGGCTACACCTTC. The chain joins TRBV20-1 to TRBJ1-2; D is undetermined. In germline, CDR1 is DFQATT, CDR2 SNEGSKA (reference sequence). The CDR3 has 11 residues.

The V call is TRBV6-5, the J call TRBJ1-1, with 7 bases fitting TRBD1. V was clipped by 8 bases and J by 3 bases; unmatched bases: 6. This CDR3 contains 13 residues. Looked up from germline, CDR1 is MNHEY and CDR2 is SVGAGI. Here the CDR3 DNA reads TGTGCCAGCTCGGACAGGAGATACACTGAAGCTTTCTTT. Residues: CASSDRRYTEAFF.

This chain joins TRBV11-3 and TRBJ2-3; 14 bases map to TRBD2. CDR1 SGHNT and CDR2 YENEEA come from the germline V gene. With 1 base clipped from V and 3 bases from J, the junction kept 12 bases outside the gene matches. The CDR3 runs 20 residues. The CDR3 sequence: CASSLAGHGTSGSDTDTQYF. In DNA, the CDR3 is TGTGCCAGCAGCTTAGCCGGACACGGGACTAGCGGGAGTGATACAGATACGCAGTATTTT.

The rearrangement links TRBV5-1 to TRBJ2-2, with D unresolved. The CDR3 totals 16 residues. The ends were cut back, 0 bases at V and 0 bases at J, with 9 bases in the middle. Germline V lookup: CDR1 SGHRS, CDR2 YFSETQ. The CDR3 sequence: CASSLAVTANTGELFF. CDR3 DNA: TGCGCCAGCAGCTTGGCGGTAACCGCGAACACCGGGGAGCTGTTTTTT.

This sequence joins TRBV2 and TRBJ1-1, with 7 nucleotides matching TRBD1. J lost 2 bases, V lost 6 bases, and 6 bases had no gene match. Germline V gives CDR1 SNHLY, CDR2 FYNNEI. The CDR3 extends over 14 amino acids. CDR3 region: CASSDRDGNTEAFF. CDR3 coding DNA: TGTGCCAGCAGCGACAGGGACGGAAACACTGAAGCTTTCTTT.

V gene TRBV30 combines with J gene TRBJ2-7; D is uncertain. The CDR3 has 12 amino acids. V was pared by 4 bases and J by 0 bases, with 7 bases between. Germline lookup yields CDR1 GTSNPN and CDR2 SVGIG (reference sequence). As DNA, the CDR3 is TGTGCCTGGATTCCGAGCTCCTACGAGCAGTACTTC. This encodes CAWIPSSYEQYF.

The chain uses TRBV24-1 and TRBJ1-1; possibly TRBD1 for D (5 bases). CDR3 length: 14 residues. Per the germline V gene, CDR1 is KGHDR and CDR2 is SFDVKD. The germline V and J ends were trimmed by 7 bases and 3 bases, with 14 bases remaining between them. The DNA for the CDR3 is TGTGCCACCAGGGGCAGGGATGGGGACACTGAAGCTTTCTTT. It codes for CATRGRDGDTEAFF.

V gene TRBV6-4 combines with J gene TRBJ1-6; TRBD1 matches 7 bases. Germline V gene sequence: CDR1 MRHNA, CDR2 SNTAGT. The trim removed 5 bases at V and 8 bases at J, leaving 6 bases unmatched. The CDR3 loop spans 14 amino acids. This CDR3 reads CASSRQGMDSPLHF. The CDR3, as DNA: TGTGCCAGCAGTCGACAGGGAATGGATTCACCCCTCCACTTT.

The table lists this clone with a count of one. The chain employs TRBV12-3 or TRBV12-4 and TRBJ2-1; D ambiguous. The CDR3 has 13 amino acids. Trimming cost V 1 base and J 10 bases, with 11 bases left between them. The CDR3 here is CASSLGPGWEQFF. The CDR3 DNA reads as TGTGCCAGCAGTTTAGGCCCTGGCTGGGAGCAGTTCTTC.

The rearrangement uses TRBV10-3 and TRBJ2-2; D perhaps matches TRBD2 (6 bases). Trimming left V 4 bases short and J 1 base short, with 10 bases between. In germline, CDR1 is ENHRY, CDR2 SYGVKD. The CDR3 spans 15 residues. In DNA form, the CDR3 reads TGTGCCATCAGTGGGGCGGGGAAGAACACCGGGGAGCTGTTTTTT. The encoded protein is CAISGAGKNTGELFF.

The chain uses TRBV19 and TRBJ2-7, with 7 bases fitting TRBD1. Looked up from germline, CDR1 is LNHDA and CDR2 is SQIVND (reference sequence). Trimming at V came to 5 bases and at J to 5 bases, leaving 12 bases not matched to a gene. The CDR3 extends over 15 amino acids. CDR3 nucleotides: TGTGCCAGTAGTCATACAGGGGCCAGCAACAACGAGCAGTACTTC. Translation: CASSHTGASNNEQYF.

The gene calls are TRBV27 and TRBJ2-7, with D unclear. The ends were cut back, 3 bases at V and 6 bases at J, with 18 bases in the middle. CDR3 length: 15 residues. Germline V gene lookup returns CDR1 MNHEY and CDR2 SMNVEV (reference sequence). The CDR3 DNA reads as TGTGCCAGCAGTTTGACGGAGAGACGAGGTTTCGAGCAGTACTTC. It encodes CASSLTERRGFEQYF.

The V and J genes are TRBV6-5 and TRBJ1-4; no clear D. The CDR3 sequence is 13 residues long. Germline CDR1 reads MNHEY; CDR2 reads SVGAGI. Trimming left V 2 bases short and J 5 bases short, with 6 bases between. The CDR3 DNA is TGTGCCAGCAGTTACAGCCACAATGAAAAACTGTTTTTT. Encoded protein: CASSYSHNEKLFF.

For the CDR3, the DNA is TGTGCCAGCAGCTCGTCCTTGGTTAGAGGCGAGACCCAGTACTTC. Translation: CASSSSLVRGETQYF. The chain joins TRBV7-9 to TRBJ2-5, with D hard to call. The germline V gene encodes CDR1 SEHNR and CDR2 FQNEAQ (reference sequence). Trimming removed 4 bases from V and 5 bases from J, with 17 bases in between. The CDR3 spans 15 residues.

The chain uses TRBV11-1 and TRBJ2-7; 9 nucleotides match TRBD1. Looked up from germline, CDR1 is SGHAT and CDR2 is FQDESV (reference sequence). Trimming cost V 5 bases and J 4 bases; bases outside gene matches: 9. This CDR3 comprises 15 residues. DNA for the CDR3: TGTGCCAGCAGCCGTGGGGGACAGGGTTTGTACGAGCAGTACTTC. Its protein product is CASSRGGQGLYEQYF.

The chain links TRBV10-3 to TRBJ2-3; a weak D match, TRBD2 (6 bases). CDR3 size: 13 residues. Germline V gene data show CDR1 as ENHRY and CDR2 as SYGVKD. The V and J ends lost 9 bases and 5 bases respectively, with 15 bases between them. The CDR3, as DNA: TGTGCCATTGGAGCGGGCACGGGAGATACGCAGTATTTT. It codes for CAIGAGTGDTQYF.

CDR3 in DNA: TGTGCCAGCATTCCTAGCGGGAGAGGGGCCTACGAGCAGTACTTC. Its translation: CASIPSGRGAYEQYF. This sequence joins TRBV2 and TRBJ2-7; 10 nucleotides line up with TRBD2. V was pared by 7 bases and J by 2 bases, with 8 bases of the junction left unmatched. CDR1 and CDR2 from the germline V gene are SNHLY and FYNNEI. This CDR3 spans 15 amino acids.

The V call is TRBV5-6, the J call TRBJ1-1; possibly TRBD1 for D (6 bases). This CDR3 has 13 amino acids. V lost 2 bases and J lost 2, with 7 bases in between. In germline, CDR1 is SGHDT, CDR2 YYEEEE. CDR3 coding DNA: TGTGCCAGCAGCTTAGGGGGAAACACTGAAGCTTTCTTT. Translation gives CASSLGGNTEAFF. Full variable domain (outside the CDR3, taken from reference TRBV5-6 and TRBJ1-1): DAGVTQSPTHLIKTRGQQVTLRCSPKSGHDTVSWYQQALGQGPQFIFQYYEEEERQRGNFPDRFSGHQFPNYSSELNVNALLLGDSALYLCASSLGGNTEAFFGQGTRLTVV.

This clone was seen a single time. The V and J genes are TRBV19 and TRBJ1-5, with D uncertain. Trimming removed 7 bases from V and 3 bases from J, with 10 bases in between. This CDR3 has 13 residues. CDR1 and CDR2 (germline): LNHDA, SQIVND (reference sequence). Here the CDR3 DNA reads TGTGCCAGTACCGACACCTACAATCAGCCCCAGCATTTT. This codes for CASTDTYNQPQHF.

The chain couples TRBV7-2 to TRBJ1-6, with D possibly being TRBD1 (5 bases). CDR1 and CDR2 (germline): SGHTA, FQGNSA. The CDR3 is 16 amino acids. Between the trimmed V and J ends, which lost 2 bases and 9 bases, there was a span of 17 bases. CDR3 protein: CASSLNGGITVSPLHF. CDR3 sequence (DNA): TGTGCCAGCAGCTTAAATGGGGGGATCACGGTTTCACCCCTCCACTTT. The full variable domain, rest sourced from reference TRBV7-2 and TRBJ1-6, is GAGVSQSPSNKVTEKGKDVELRCDPISGHTALYWYRQSLGQGLEFLIYFQGNSAPDKSGLPSDRFSAERTGGSVSTLTIQRTQQEDSAVYLCASSLNGGITVSPLHFGNGTRLTVT.

J is TRBJ1-2 and V is TRBV19, with a weak D call TRBD1 (5 bases). CDR1 is LNHDA, CDR2 SQIVND, per germline (reference sequence). V was shortened by 7 bases and J by 6 bases, with 12 bases between the two germline ends. The CDR3 sequence is 12 residues long. CDR3 residues: CASKGRGDGYTF. The CDR3 nucleotides are TGTGCCAGTAAAGGTCGGGGGGATGGCTACACCTTC.

The chain has TRBV28 and TRBJ2-4; weak D call: TRBD2 (5 bases). There are 15 residues in the CDR3. The germline V gene has CDR1 MDHEN and CDR2 SYDVKM. The V and J ends lost 6 bases and 0 bases respectively, with 12 bases between them. The CDR3: CASSERGLAKNIQYF. CDR3 in DNA: TGTGCCAGCAGCGAACGGGGTCTAGCCAAAAACATTCAGTACTTC.